What follows describes a single T cell receptor (beta chain). The sample belongs to a study of shared clonotypes between healthy human individuals. The naive CD8 fraction comprised CD45RO-negative cells positively selected for CCR7 and excluded terminally differentiated effector memory CD45RA+ cells. All donors qualified as healthy HIV-negative adults and had experienced no recent acute infections or vaccinations. Germline V gene sequence: CDR1 SGHRS, CDR2 YFSETQ. The CDR3 totals 13 residues. Trimming took 3 bases from V and 5 from J, leaving 11 bases between them. Profiling relied on immunoSEQ multiplex PCR, and the TCRdb table lists in-frame clones only, not all of them. The repertoire includes 1.5 million to 2.5 million clones, approximately 94% of them detected once, and approximately 1% sits in the top ten.

The specimen was naive CD8+ T cells sorted from blood. This TCR derives from a man aged 18 to 29 in good health. V gene TRBV5-1 combines with J gene TRBJ1-1; D is perhaps TRBD1 (5 bases). The CDR3 DNA reads as TGCGCCAGCAGCTATGGGGCGGGGACTGAAGCTTTCTTT. Protein sequence: CASSYGAGTEAFF.